The rows below give T cell receptor beta chains drawn from one sample of a study of control samples from healthy donors and cancer patients. Produced via immunoSEQ multiplex PCR; TCRdb's table is partial and in-frame only. The sample includes 100,000 to 150,000 clones, around 93% seen only once; the top ten take roughly 2.1%. Material for sequencing was blood. The source of these receptors is a woman aged 45 to 65 in good health. The CDR3 runs from the conserved cysteine through the conserved F or W. D genes are given only for firm matches. Clone size is shown for a subset of rows, as once, few, many or a class of expanded clone.

clone_size	v_call	j_call	d_call	cdr3_aa	cdr3_nt
-	TRBV7-9	TRBJ1-1	-	CASSFLGPGMNTEAFF	TGTGCCAGCAGCTTTTTGGGCCCCGGTATGAACACTGAAGCTTTCTTT
-	TRBV2	TRBJ2-1	-	CATGNWHNEQFF	TGTGCCACAGGGAATTGGCACAATGAGCAGTTCTTC
-	TRBV24-1	TRBJ2-1	TRBD2	CATKGGEGYNEQFF	TGTGCCACCAAGGGCGGGGAGGGGTACAATGAGCAGTTCTTC
-	TRBV19	TRBJ2-1	TRBD1	CASSLLLRDRVLSSYNEQFF	TGTGCCAGTAGTCTTCTCCTCCGGGACAGGGTCCTCAGCTCCTACAATGAGCAGTTCTTC
-	TRBV12-3/TRBV12-4	TRBJ2-2	-	CASSLGGVGELFF	TGTGCCAGCAGTTTAGGAGGGGTCGGGGAGCTGTTTTTT
once	TRBV18	TRBJ2-1	-	CASSPGVGPPRDEQFF	TGTGCCAGCTCACCAGGAGTAGGCCCCCCACGGGATGAGCAGTTCTTC
-	TRBV5-8	TRBJ2-1	TRBD2	CASSLPGLAGASEQFF	TGTGCCAGCAGCTTGCCGGGACTAGCGGGAGCGAGCGAGCAGTTCTTC
-	TRBV2	TRBJ1-1	-	CASSGVGGRAFF	TGTGCCAGCAGTGGAGTGGGGGGGCGAGCTTTCTTT
few	TRBV7-9	TRBJ1-1	-	CASSSGRGTEAFF	TGTGCCAGCAGCTCAGGGCGAGGGACTGAAGCTTTCTTT
-	TRBV6-5	TRBJ1-2	TRBD1	CASSSDREYGYTF	TGTGCCAGCAGTTCTGACAGGGAATATGGCTACACCTTC
-	TRBV28	TRBJ1-2	TRBD1	CVSSLHQGARGYTF	TGTGTCAGCAGTTTACACCAGGGGGCGAGGGGCTACACCTTC
-	TRBV28	TRBJ1-3	TRBD1	CASSLSTTGARGNTIYF	TGTGCCAGCAGTTTATCCACCACAGGGGCGCGAGGAAACACCATATATTTT
-	TRBV28	TRBJ1-4	-	CASSLWTAGLSKGKLFF	TGTGCCAGCAGTTTATGGACGGCGGGACTCTCTAAAGGGAAACTGTTTTTT
few	TRBV28	TRBJ2-7	TRBD2	CASSSRLAGGLVMQYF	TGTGCCAGCAGTTCCCGACTAGCGGGAGGGTTAGTGATGCAGTACTTC
-	TRBV6-5	TRBJ2-7	-	CASDASGYEQYF	TGTGCCAGCGACGCTTCAGGCTACGAGCAGTACTTC
-	TRBV10-3	TRBJ1-1	-	CAISERRDGTEAFF	TGTGCCATCAGTGAGCGCAGGGATGGGACTGAAGCTTTCTTT
-	TRBV27	TRBJ1-1	-	CASRTAGRAEAFF	TGTGCCAGCCGCACGGCGGGCAGGGCTGAAGCTTTCTTT
-	TRBV19	TRBJ2-1	-	CATNPSGEPYNEQFF	TGTGCCACGAACCCATCAGGGGAACCCTACAATGAGCAGTTCTTC
-	TRBV19	TRBJ2-5	-	CASSMRSGPTETQYF	TGTGCCAGTAGTATGAGGTCAGGGCCAACGGAGACCCAGTACTTC
-	TRBV29-1	TRBJ1-2	TRBD1	CSTGTGDHYGYTF	TGCAGTACAGGGACAGGGGATCACTATGGCTACACCTTC
-	TRBV27	TRBJ1-5	TRBD1	CASSLWSQGSHQPQHF	TGTGCCAGCAGTTTATGGTCACAGGGGTCCCATCAGCCCCAGCATTTT
-	TRBV5-1	TRBJ1-2	-	CASSSQPNRVGYTF	TGCGCCAGCAGCTCGCAACCTAACAGGGTTGGCTACACCTTC
-	TRBV5-6	TRBJ2-7	-	CASSRSGQSYEQYF	TGTGCCAGCAGCCGAAGTGGACAGTCCTACGAGCAGTACTTC
-	TRBV19	TRBJ1-1	TRBD1	CASDRGPANTEAFF	TGTGCCAGTGACAGGGGGCCAGCGAACACTGAAGCTTTCTTT
-	TRBV11-2	TRBJ2-1	TRBD2	CASSSPLLAGSSSYNEQFF	TGTGCCAGCAGCTCCCCCCTCCTAGCGGGGTCCTCCTCCTACAATGAGCAGTTCTTC
once	TRBV4-2	TRBJ2-5	TRBD1	CASGTGDQETQYF	TGTGCCAGCGGGACAGGGGACCAAGAGACCCAGTACTTC
-	TRBV19	TRBJ2-5	-	CASSNGNRETQYF	TGTGCCAGTAGTAACGGGAATAGGGAGACCCAATACTTC
-	TRBV9	TRBJ1-5	-	CASSVAPGASQPQHF	TGTGCCAGCAGCGTAGCTCCGGGGGCAAGTCAGCCCCAGCATTTT
-	TRBV19	TRBJ1-1	-	CASSLRTAEAFF	TGTGCCAGTAGTCTAAGGACGGCTGAAGCTTTCTTT
-	TRBV28	TRBJ2-1	TRBD2	CASSLLAGANEQFF	TGTGCCAGCAGTTTGTTGGCGGGAGCCAATGAGCAGTTCTTC
-	TRBV5-6	TRBJ2-3	-	CASSLEPSTDTQYF	TGTGCCAGCAGCTTGGAACCTAGCACAGATACGCAGTATTTT
-	TRBV2	TRBJ1-2	TRBD1	CASSGLFYRGKDGYTF	TGTGCCAGCAGTGGCCTTTTTTACAGGGGAAAGGATGGCTACACCTTC
-	TRBV6-1	TRBJ1-6	-	CASSEAPRSSYNSPLHF	TGTGCCAGCAGTGAAGCGCCGCGGAGCTCCTATAATTCACCCCTCCACTTT
-	TRBV14	TRBJ2-5	-	CASPSGLIQETQYF	TGTGCCAGCCCCTCGGGACTCATTCAAGAGACCCAGTACTTC
once	TRBV30	TRBJ1-2	-	CAWSPGVFNGYTF	TGTGCCTGGAGCCCCGGGGTTTTCAATGGCTACACCTTC
few	TRBV4-2	TRBJ1-1	-	CASSQGNRPNTEAFF	TGTGCCAGCAGCCAAGGTAACAGGCCGAACACTGAAGCTTTCTTT
-	TRBV7-9	TRBJ1-2	-	CASSAMGGGGYTF	TGTGCCAGCAGCGCTATGGGAGGCGGCGGCTACACCTTC
many	TRBV2	TRBJ1-3	-	CASSGPDGNTIYF	TGTGCCAGCAGTGGACCCGATGGAAACACCATATATTTT
-	TRBV5-1	TRBJ1-1	-	CASSEQDFGGTEAFF	TGCGCCAGCAGCGAACAAGATTTCGGGGGCACTGAAGCTTTCTTT
-	TRBV18	TRBJ2-2	TRBD1	CASSLRTGDTGELFF	TGTGCCAGCTCGCTTAGGACAGGGGACACCGGGGAGCTGTTTTTT